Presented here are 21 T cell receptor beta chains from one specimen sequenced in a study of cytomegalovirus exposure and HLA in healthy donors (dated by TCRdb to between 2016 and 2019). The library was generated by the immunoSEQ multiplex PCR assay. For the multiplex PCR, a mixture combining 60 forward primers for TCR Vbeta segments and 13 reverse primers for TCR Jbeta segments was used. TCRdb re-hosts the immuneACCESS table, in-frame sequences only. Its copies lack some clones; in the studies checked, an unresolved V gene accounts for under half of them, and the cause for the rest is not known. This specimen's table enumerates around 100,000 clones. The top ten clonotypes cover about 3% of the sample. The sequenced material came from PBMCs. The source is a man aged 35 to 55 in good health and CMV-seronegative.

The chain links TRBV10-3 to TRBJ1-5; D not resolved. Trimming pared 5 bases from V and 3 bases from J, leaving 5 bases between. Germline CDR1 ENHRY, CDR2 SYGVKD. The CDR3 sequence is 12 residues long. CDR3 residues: CAISPNNQPQHF. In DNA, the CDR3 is TGTGCCATCAGTCCAAACAATCAGCCCCAGCATTTT.

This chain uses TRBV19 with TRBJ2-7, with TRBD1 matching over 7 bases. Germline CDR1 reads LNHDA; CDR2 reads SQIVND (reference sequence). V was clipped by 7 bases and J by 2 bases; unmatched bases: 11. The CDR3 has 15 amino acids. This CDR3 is CASNAPGQLPYEQYF. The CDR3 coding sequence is TGTGCCAGTAACGCGCCGGGACAGTTGCCCTACGAGCAGTACTTC.

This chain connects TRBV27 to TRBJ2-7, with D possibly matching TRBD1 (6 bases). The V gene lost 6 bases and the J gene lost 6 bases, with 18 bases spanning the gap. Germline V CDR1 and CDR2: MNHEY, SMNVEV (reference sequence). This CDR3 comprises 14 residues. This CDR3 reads CASSSERGIREQYF. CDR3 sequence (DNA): TGTGCCAGCAGCTCCGAGAGGGGGATCCGCGAGCAGTACTTC.

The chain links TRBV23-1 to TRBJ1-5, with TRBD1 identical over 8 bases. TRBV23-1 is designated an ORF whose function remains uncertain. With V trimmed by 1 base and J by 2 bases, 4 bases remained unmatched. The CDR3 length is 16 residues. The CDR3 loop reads CASSQYGQGGNQPQHF. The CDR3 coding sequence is TGCGCCAGCAGTCAATACGGACAGGGTGGCAATCAGCCCCAGCATTTT.

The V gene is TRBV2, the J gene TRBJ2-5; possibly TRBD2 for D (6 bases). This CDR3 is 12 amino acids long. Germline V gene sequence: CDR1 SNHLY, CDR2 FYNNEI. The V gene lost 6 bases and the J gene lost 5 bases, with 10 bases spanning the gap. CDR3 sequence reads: CASREGTETQYF. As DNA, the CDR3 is TGTGCCAGCAGGGAGGGGACGGAGACCCAGTACTTC.

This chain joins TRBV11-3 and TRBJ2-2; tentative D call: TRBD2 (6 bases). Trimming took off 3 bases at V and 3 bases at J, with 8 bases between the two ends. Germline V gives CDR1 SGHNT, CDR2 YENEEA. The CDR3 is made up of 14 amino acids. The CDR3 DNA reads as TGTGCCAGCAGCTTCCGGGGGTACACCGGGGAGCTGTTTTTT. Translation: CASSFRGYTGELFF.

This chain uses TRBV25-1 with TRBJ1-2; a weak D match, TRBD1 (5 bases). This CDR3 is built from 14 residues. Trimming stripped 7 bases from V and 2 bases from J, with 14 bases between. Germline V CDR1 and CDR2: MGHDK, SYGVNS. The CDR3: CASKGAGRNYGYTF. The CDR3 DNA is TGTGCCAGCAAGGGCGCAGGGAGGAACTATGGCTACACCTTC.

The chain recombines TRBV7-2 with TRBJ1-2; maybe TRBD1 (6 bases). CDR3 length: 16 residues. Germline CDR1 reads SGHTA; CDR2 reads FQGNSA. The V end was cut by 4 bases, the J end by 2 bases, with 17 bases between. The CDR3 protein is CASSSNGRGGNYGYTF. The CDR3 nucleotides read TGTGCCAGCAGCTCGAACGGTAGGGGGGGCAACTATGGCTACACCTTC.

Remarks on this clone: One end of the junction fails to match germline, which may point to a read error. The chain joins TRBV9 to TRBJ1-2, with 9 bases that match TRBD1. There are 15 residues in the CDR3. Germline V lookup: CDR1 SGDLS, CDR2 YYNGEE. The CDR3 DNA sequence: TGTGCCAGCAGCGTAGAGGGCTTGGGACAGGGCCCGTTTCACTTC. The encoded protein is CASSVEGLGQGPFHF.

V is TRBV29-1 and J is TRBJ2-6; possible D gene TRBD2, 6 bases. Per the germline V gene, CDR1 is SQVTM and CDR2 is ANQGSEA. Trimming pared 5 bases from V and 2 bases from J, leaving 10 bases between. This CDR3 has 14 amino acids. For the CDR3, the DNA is TGCAGCGTTTTTTCGGGGGCTGGGGCCAACGTCCTGACTTTC. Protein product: CSVFSGAGANVLTF.

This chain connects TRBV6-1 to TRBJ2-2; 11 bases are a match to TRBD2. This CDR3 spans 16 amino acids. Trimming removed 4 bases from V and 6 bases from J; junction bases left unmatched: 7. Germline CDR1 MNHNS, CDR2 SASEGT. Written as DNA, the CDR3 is TGTGCCAGCAGTGCCCTCCGACTAGCGGGGTCCGGGGAGCTGTTTTTT. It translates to CASSALRLAGSGELFF.

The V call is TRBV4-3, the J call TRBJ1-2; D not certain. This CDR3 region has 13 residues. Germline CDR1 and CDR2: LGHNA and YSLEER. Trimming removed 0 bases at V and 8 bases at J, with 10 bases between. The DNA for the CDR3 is TGCGCCAGCAGCCAAGATACCGAGCGGGGCTACACCTTC. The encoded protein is CASSQDTERGYTF.

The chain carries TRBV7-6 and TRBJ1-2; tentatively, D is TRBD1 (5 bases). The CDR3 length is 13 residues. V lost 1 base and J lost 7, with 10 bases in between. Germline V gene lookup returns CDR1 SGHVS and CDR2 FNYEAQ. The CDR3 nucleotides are TGTGCCAGCAGCTTAGGCCCCCAGGGTGGCTACACCTTC. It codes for CASSLGPQGGYTF.

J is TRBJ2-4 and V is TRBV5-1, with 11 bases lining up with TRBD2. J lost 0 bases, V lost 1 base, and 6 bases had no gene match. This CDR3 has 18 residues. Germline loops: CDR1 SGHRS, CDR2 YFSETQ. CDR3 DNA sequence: TGCGCCAGCAGCTTGTTTCTAGCGGGAGGCCTAGCCAAAAACATTCAGTACTTC. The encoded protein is CASSLFLAGGLAKNIQYF.

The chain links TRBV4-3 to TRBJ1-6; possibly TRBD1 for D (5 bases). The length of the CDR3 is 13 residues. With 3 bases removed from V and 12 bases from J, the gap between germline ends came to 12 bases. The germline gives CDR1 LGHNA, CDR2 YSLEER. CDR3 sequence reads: CASSQGGARPLHF. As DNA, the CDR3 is TGCGCCAGCAGCCAGGGGGGAGCAAGACCCCTCCACTTT.

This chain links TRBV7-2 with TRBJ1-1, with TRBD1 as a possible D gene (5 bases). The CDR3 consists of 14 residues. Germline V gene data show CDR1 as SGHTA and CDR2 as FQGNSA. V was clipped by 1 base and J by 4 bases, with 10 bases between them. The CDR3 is CASSLGLGGTEAFF. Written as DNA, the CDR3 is TGTGCCAGCAGCTTAGGGTTGGGGGGCACTGAAGCTTTCTTT. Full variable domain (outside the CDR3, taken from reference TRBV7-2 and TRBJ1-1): GAGVSQSPSNKVTEKGKDVELRCDPISGHTALYWYRQSLGQGLEFLIYFQGNSAPDKSGLPSDRFSAERTGGSVSTLTIQRTQQEDSAVYLCASSLGLGGTEAFFGQGTRLTVV.

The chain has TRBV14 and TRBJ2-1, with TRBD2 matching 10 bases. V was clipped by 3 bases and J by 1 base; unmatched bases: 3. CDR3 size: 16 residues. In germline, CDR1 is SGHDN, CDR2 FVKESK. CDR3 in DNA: TGTGCCAGCAGCCACTTAGCGGGAGGTTCCTACAATGAGCAGTTCTTC. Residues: CASSHLAGGSYNEQFF.

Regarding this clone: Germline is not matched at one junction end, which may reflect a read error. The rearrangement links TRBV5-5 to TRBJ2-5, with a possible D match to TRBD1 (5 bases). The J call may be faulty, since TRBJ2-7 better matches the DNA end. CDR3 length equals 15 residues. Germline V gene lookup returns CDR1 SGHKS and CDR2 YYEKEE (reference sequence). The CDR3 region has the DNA TGTGCCAGCAGCTATTCGGACACACCCTCCTCCGAGCAGTACTTC. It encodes CASSYSDTPSSEQYF.

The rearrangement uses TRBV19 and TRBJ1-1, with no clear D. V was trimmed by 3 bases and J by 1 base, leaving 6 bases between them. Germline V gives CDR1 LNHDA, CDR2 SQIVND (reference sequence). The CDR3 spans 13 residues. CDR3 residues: CASSMRENTEAFF. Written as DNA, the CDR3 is TGTGCCAGTAGTATGAGGGAGAACACTGAAGCTTTCTTT.

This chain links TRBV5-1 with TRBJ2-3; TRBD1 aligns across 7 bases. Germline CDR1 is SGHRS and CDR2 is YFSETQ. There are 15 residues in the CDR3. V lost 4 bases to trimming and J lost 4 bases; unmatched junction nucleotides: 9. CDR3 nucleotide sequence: TGCGCCAGCAGCATGGACAGGCGTCAGGCAGATACGCAGTATTTT. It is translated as CASSMDRRQADTQYF.

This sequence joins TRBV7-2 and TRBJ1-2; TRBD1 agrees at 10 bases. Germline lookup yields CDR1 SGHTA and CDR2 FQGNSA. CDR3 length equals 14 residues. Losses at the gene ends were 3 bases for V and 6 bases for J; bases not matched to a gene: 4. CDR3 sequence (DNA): TGTGCCAGCAGCTTTTACGGGACAGGGGATGGCTACACCTTC. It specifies CASSFYGTGDGYTF.